This TCR beta chain derives from a study of response to subunit inactivated influenza vaccine. The CDR3 totals 15 residues. Trimming removed 6 bases from V and 5 bases from J, with 14 bases in between. Only one count was recorded for this clonotype. Its antigen remains unknown. Findings and limits, study-wide: The study's authors posited that every seasonal influenza vaccination enlists few new T cells.

In TCRdb, the RT-PCR reads were re-called with MiXCR into one record per CDR3 protein. The sample lists 750,000 to 850,000 distinct CDR3 sequences, about 18% occurring once. This receptor was obtained from a man aged 50-60 years who received an inactivated influenza vaccine. Specimen: PBMCs from blood, collected 5 days after vaccination. The chain couples TRBV12-3 or TRBV12-4 to TRBJ1-6; the D is unclear. CDR3 in amino acids: CASSPYKPNNSPLHF. The CDR3 DNA sequence: TGTGCCAGCAGCCCATACAAGCCGAATAATTCACCCCTCCACTTT.